This TCR beta chain originates from a study of vaccination and CD4 T cells after COVID-19. Documented time point: late sampling 161 to 241 days after vaccination in a few convalescent patients. The treatment here: approximately 9-day PBMC culture with coronavirus spike peptide pools or control peptides (ViraFEST assay). PCR positivity dates ran from March to December 2020, preceding US Alpha, Beta and Delta variants. About this clonotype itself: Antigen unknown.

The Oncomine TCR Beta short-read assay sequenced DNA from cultured CD4+ T cells. Cultured CD4+ T cells yielded the extracted genomic DNA. Each CDR3 protein gets one entry after TCRdb re-called the PCR reads with MiXCR. The sample holds around 23,000 distinct CDR3 sequences, around two fifths seen once. This sequence originates from a human donor who had recovered from COVID-19. The sequencing used CD4+ T cells from blood, cultured in vitro, collected about 7 months after SARS-CoV-2 vaccination.

CDR3 sequence: CASSERVTTEAFF. The CDR3 DNA is TGTGCCAGCAGTGAGCGGGTCACCACTGAAGCTTTCTTT. The chain recombines TRBV6-1 with TRBJ1-1, with D hard to call. The CDR3 is made up of 13 amino acids. Trimming shortened V by 3 bases and J by 4 bases, and 9 bases separated the two germline ends. Germline values: CDR1 MNHNS, CDR2 SASEGT.